This TCR beta chain emerged from a study of blood T cells in healthy people across ages. The study's findings and limits: Age advanced and TCR beta diversity per million T cells fell, roughly linearly.

The study drew donors from healthy Caucasian individuals in Russia aged roughly 6 to 90. Drawn from each donor were about 9 milliliters of peripheral blood. Germline CDR1 reads DFQATT; CDR2 reads SNEGSKA (reference sequence). With V trimmed by 3 bases and J by 4 bases, 6 bases remained unmatched. There are 16 residues in the CDR3. As to this clonotype: The antigen is not known.

Sample-barcoded 5' priming and a J-beta primer mix drove a second PCR of roughly 6 to 12 cycles. Per sample, CDR3-containing paired-end reads numbered at least 3 million. One entry per CDR3 protein results from TCRdb running MiXCR on the 5' RACE reads. The data show over 1,500,000 distinct CDR3 sequences, with roughly 49% seen just once and less than 2.5% held by the top ten. J is TRBJ2-1 and V is TRBV20-1, with 13 positions matching TRBD2. This clonotype originated in a middle-aged woman in good health. The source material was blood. In DNA form, the CDR3 reads TGCAGTGCTAGGCGGACTAGCGGGGGAAGATACAATGAGCAGTTCTTC. Translated: CSARRTSGGRYNEQFF.